This passage covers 30 T cell receptor beta chains from one sample sequenced in a study of T cells in Graves' hyperthyroidism and ophthalmopathy. Amplification of TCR beta CDR3 regions used RNA as the template. The study used the HTBI primer set for a first-round RT-PCR of the TCR CDR3. Each CDR3 protein gets one entry after TCRdb re-called the multiplex PCR reads with MiXCR. The sample lists 550,000 to 800,000 distinct CDR3 sequences; approximately 15% were seen once. Material for sequencing was blood. These receptors came from a man aged 50 or older with Graves' hyperthyroidism.

The chain links TRBV7-2 to TRBJ2-3; TRBD2 agrees at 7 bases. The V segment lost 5 bases and the J segment 1 base; nucleotides outside the gene matches: 9. Per germline, CDR1 SGHTA and CDR2 FQGNSA. The CDR3 covers 16 residues. The CDR3 DNA reads TGTGCCAGCAGCGGATTAGCGGGCGGGGGCACAGATACGCAGTATTTT. Protein sequence: CASSGLAGGGTDTQYF.

This clonotype was counted only a few times. The rearrangement joins TRBV19 to TRBJ1-5; D is unclear. Germline lookup yields CDR1 LNHDA and CDR2 SQIVND (reference sequence). Trimming left V 5 bases short and J 2 bases short, with 7 bases between. The CDR3 is 13 amino acids. The CDR3 spells CASSVRRNQPQHF. The DNA for the CDR3 is TGTGCCAGTAGTGTGCGACGCAATCAGCCCCAGCATTTT.

This clonotype was picked up many times. The chain uses TRBV2 and TRBJ1-1; no clear D. The CDR3 is 14 amino acids. Trimming cost V 5 bases and J 5 bases, with 15 bases left between them. The V gene's germline CDR1 is SNHLY and CDR2 FYNNEI. The CDR3 DNA reads TGTGCCAGCAGTCGCGAGGGTGCGGGGACTGAAGCTTTCTTT. Translated: CASSREGAGTEAFF.

This clonotype appeared many times. This chain links TRBV12-3 or TRBV12-4 with TRBJ2-6; D call uncertain. Trimming pared 4 bases from V and 0 bases from J, leaving 7 bases between. CDR3 length equals 15 residues. CDR3 amino acids: CASSSPGSGANVLTF. The DNA of the CDR3 is TGTGCCAGCAGTTCACCGGGCTCTGGGGCCAACGTCCTGACTTTC.

The CDR3 protein is CASSSGPYQETQYF. The CDR3 DNA reads TGTGCCAGCAGTTCCGGACCGTACCAAGAGACCCAGTACTTC. V and J are TRBV12-3 or TRBV12-4 and TRBJ2-5; D unclear. The ends were cut back, 4 bases at V and 0 bases at J, with 9 bases in the middle. The CDR3 covers 14 residues.

This clonotype occurred a few times. V and J are TRBV9 and TRBJ2-5; perhaps TRBD1 as D (6 bases). V lost 0 bases and J lost 4, with 13 bases in between. The germline CDR1 and CDR2 sequences are SGDLS and YYNGEE. The CDR3 is 15 amino acids. The CDR3 DNA reads as TGTGCCAGCAGCGTAGTGGGGGCCCGGGGAGAGACCCAGTACTTC. It is translated as CASSVVGARGETQYF. The full variable domain, completed using reference TRBV9 and TRBJ2-5, is DSGVTQTPKHLITATGQRVTLRCSPRSGDLSVYWYQQSLDQGLQFLIQYYNGEERAKGNILERFSAQQFPDLHSELNLSSLELGDSALYFCASSVVGARGETQYFGPGTRLLVL.

This clonotype came up a few times. V gene TRBV7-8 combines with J gene TRBJ2-2; 7 positions match TRBD1. Germline CDR1 is SGHVS and CDR2 is FQNEAQ. With 3 bases clipped from V and 6 bases from J, the junction kept 4 bases outside the gene matches. The CDR3 runs 14 residues. CDR3 coding DNA: TGTGCCAGCAGCTTTCATGACAGGGCCGGGGAGCTGTTTTTT. It specifies CASSFHDRAGELFF. Looking up the rest from reference TRBV7-8 and TRBJ2-2 gives the full variable domain: GAGVSQSPRYKVAKRGQDVALRCDPISGHVSLFWYQQALGQGPEFLTYFQNEAQLDKSGLPSDRFFAERPEGSVSTLKIQRTQQEDSAVYLCASSFHDRAGELFFGEGSRLTVL.

This clonotype was observed at least ten times. This chain links TRBV7-9 with TRBJ2-7; 10 nucleotides agree with TRBD1. This CDR3 region has 15 residues. J was trimmed by 5 bases and V by 5 bases; bases with no gene match: 9. CDR1 is SEHNR and CDR2 is FQNEAQ in the germline V gene (reference sequence). The CDR3: CASSPGTGEKDEQYF. The CDR3 nucleotides read TGTGCCAGCAGCCCTGGGACAGGGGAAAAGGACGAGCAGTACTTC.

This clonotype was found many times. The rearrangement joins TRBV7-2 to TRBJ1-3, with a weak D call TRBD1 (6 bases). The germline CDR1 and CDR2 sequences are SGHTA and FQGNSA. The CDR3 loop spans 15 amino acids. Trimming shortened V by 2 bases and J by 0 bases, and 8 bases separated the two germline ends. In nucleotides, the CDR3 is TGTGCCAGCAGCTTACAGGGGAACTCTGGAAACACCATATATTTT. It translates to CASSLQGNSGNTIYF.

This clonotype came up a few times. The chain recombines TRBV19 with TRBJ2-7; D call uncertain. Germline CDR1 and CDR2: LNHDA and SQIVND (reference sequence). V gave up 6 bases and J gave up 5 bases, with 14 bases separating them. The CDR3 is 13 amino acids. CDR3 sequence reads: CASSSYWTDEQYF. The DNA of the CDR3 is TGTGCCAGTAGCAGTTACTGGACCGACGAGCAGTACTTC. The entire variable domain, with the rest obtained from reference TRBV19 and TRBJ2-7, is as follows: DGGITQSPKYLFRKEGQNVTLSCEQNLNHDAMYWYRQDPGQGLRLIYYSQIVNDFQKGDIAEGYSVSREKKESFPLTVTSAQKNPTAFYLCASSSYWTDEQYFGPGTRLTVT.

In its sample, this clonotype was seen many times. The V and J genes are TRBV27 and TRBJ1-6; 8 nucleotides agree with TRBD1. This CDR3 spans 15 amino acids. Germline lookup yields CDR1 MNHEY and CDR2 SMNVEV (reference sequence). V trimming: 4 bases; J trimming: 11 bases; junction bases outside the gene matches: 10. For the CDR3, the DNA is TGTGCCAGCAGTTCTCGTGGACAGGGTTCGCCACCCCTCCACTTT. Its protein is CASSSRGQGSPPLHF.

Ten or more counts support this clonotype. V gene TRBV11-2 combines with J gene TRBJ2-3; no reliable D call. Germline CDR1 and CDR2: SGHAT and FQNNGV. Trimming pared 5 bases from V and 6 bases from J, leaving 12 bases between. The CDR3 runs to 13 residues. The CDR3 nucleotides read TGTGCCAGCAGCCCCGAAATCTGGGATACGCAGTATTTT. Protein sequence: CASSPEIWDTQYF.

This clonotype was seen ten or more times. This CDR3 is CAWRIAGGIGYGYTF. CDR3 nucleotide sequence: TGTGCCTGGAGAATAGCAGGGGGCATTGGCTATGGCTACACCTTC. This chain uses TRBV30 with TRBJ1-2; 8 bases are a match to TRBD1. The CDR3 has 15 amino acids. Germline lookup yields CDR1 GTSNPN and CDR2 SVGIG (reference sequence). J gave up 4 bases and V 3 bases, and 10 bases lay outside the gene matches.

This clonotype was observed a few times. The chain couples TRBV24-1 to TRBJ2-7, with unresolved D. CDR1 and CDR2 (germline): KGHDR, SFDVKD. The CDR3 totals 13 residues. The V end lost 3 bases, the J end lost 2 bases, and 7 bases lay between the germline ends. CDR3 loop: CATSDNEPYEQYF. The CDR3 nucleotides read TGTGCCACCAGTGATAACGAACCCTACGAGCAGTACTTC.

Many counts were recorded for this clonotype. This sequence joins TRBV2 and TRBJ2-3; possible D gene TRBD1, 6 bases. Between the trimmed V and J ends, which lost 9 bases and 8 bases, there was a span of 21 bases. The length of the CDR3 is 14 residues. CDR1 is SNHLY, CDR2 FYNNEI, per germline. Here the CDR3 DNA reads TGTGCCAGTATGGACAGCCTGGTAATCGGTACGCAGTATTTT. Amino acid sequence: CASMDSLVIGTQYF.

This clonotype was detected ten times or more. This chain connects TRBV12-3 or TRBV12-4 to TRBJ2-3; no reliable D call. V lost 6 bases and J lost 0, with 13 bases in between. The CDR3 is made up of 15 amino acids. The CDR3 DNA is TGTGCCAGCAGACCTATGGAGACTAGCACAGATACGCAGTATTTT. As protein: CASRPMETSTDTQYF.

This clonotype was detected only a few times. The V and J genes are TRBV5-5 and TRBJ1-5, with D perhaps TRBD1 (5 bases). Germline lookup yields CDR1 SGHKS and CDR2 YYEKEE (reference sequence). The CDR3 runs to 16 residues. V was clipped by 2 bases and J by 6 bases, with 18 bases between them. This CDR3 is CASSLQLQAPLQPQHF. CDR3 bases: TGTGCCAGCAGCTTACAACTACAGGCTCCTCTTCAGCCCCAGCATTTT.

This clonotype was counted at least ten times. The CDR3 sequence: CASSLESGQGYEQYF. The CDR3 DNA is TGTGCCAGCAGTTTAGAGTCGGGACAGGGATACGAGCAGTACTTC. This chain links TRBV12-3 or TRBV12-4 with TRBJ2-7; 9 bases fit TRBD1. The CDR3 length is 15 residues. Unmatched junction bases numbered 5, after V lost 1 base and J lost 4 bases.

The sample holds a few counts of this clonotype. This chain links TRBV25-1 with TRBJ1-2; D perhaps matches TRBD1 (5 bases). CDR3 size: 16 residues. Deletions cut 1 base from V and 5 bases from J, with 17 bases between. The germline CDR1 and CDR2 sequences are MGHDK and SYGVNS. CDR3: CASSESGQGVGYGYTF. The CDR3 bases are TGTGCCAGCAGTGAATCCGGCCAGGGCGTTGGTTATGGCTACACCTTC.

In its sample, this clonotype was seen a few times. CDR3 nucleotides: TGTGCCAGCGGCAAAACCGAAGCGGCAGATACGCAGTATTTT. This codes for CASGKTEAADTQYF. V and J are TRBV6-1 and TRBJ2-3, with D possibly being TRBD2 (5 bases). There are 14 residues in the CDR3. Germline-derived CDR1 and CDR2 are MNHNS and SASEGT. V was clipped by 8 bases and J by 4 bases, with 16 bases between them.

This clonotype was seen once. This chain uses TRBV14 with TRBJ2-1; D gene uncertain. Germline assignment: CDR1 SGHDN and CDR2 FVKESK. V dropped 0 bases and J dropped 10 bases, with 10 bases sitting between them. CDR3 size: 13 residues. As DNA, the CDR3 is TGTGCCAGCAGCCAAGATCCTGACTTAGAGCAGTTCTTC. It codes for CASSQDPDLEQFF.

This clonotype has a count of ten or more. V and J are TRBV27 and TRBJ1-6; 8 nucleotides align to TRBD1. Germline CDR1 reads MNHEY; CDR2 reads SMNVEV (reference sequence). This CDR3 region has 14 residues. V trimming: 5 bases; J trimming: 14 bases; junction bases outside the gene matches: 11. The CDR3 here is CASSIRTGQTTLHF. CDR3 bases: TGTGCCAGCAGTATACGGACAGGGCAGACTACCCTCCACTTT.

The V and J genes are TRBV20-1 and TRBJ1-1; no clear D gene. This CDR3 comprises 15 residues. Between the trimmed V and J ends, which lost 2 bases and 1 base, there was a span of 14 bases. Germline V lookup: CDR1 DFQATT, CDR2 SNEGSKA (reference sequence). The CDR3 spells CSARSRGEGNTEAFF. The CDR3 DNA is TGCAGTGCTAGAAGTCGCGGGGAGGGGAACACTGAAGCTTTCTTT.

V is TRBV2 and J is TRBJ1-1; D unclear. The V gene's germline CDR1 is SNHLY and CDR2 FYNNEI. The CDR3 contains 13 residues. V was pared by 6 bases and J by 3 bases, with 11 bases between. The CDR3 protein is CASREQRYTEAFF. CDR3 bases: TGTGCCAGCAGGGAACAACGTTACACTGAAGCTTTCTTT.

This clonotype has a count of ten or more. V usage is TRBV28 and J usage is TRBJ1-1; TRBD1 matches 12 bases. Germline lookup yields CDR1 MDHEN and CDR2 SYDVKM. Trimming took 4 bases from V and 5 from J; bases not matched to a gene: 14. This CDR3 region has 18 residues. CDR3 region: CASSSYGTGGGLWTEAFF. CDR3 sequence (DNA): TGTGCCAGCAGTTCCTACGGGACAGGGGGCGGTTTGTGGACTGAAGCTTTCTTT.

There are many counts of this clonotype. The chain uses TRBV27 and TRBJ2-5, with D unresolved. The CDR3 is 14 residues long. Germline assignment: CDR1 MNHEY and CDR2 SMNVEV (reference sequence). V was trimmed by 3 bases and J by 1 base, leaving 9 bases between them. The CDR3 loop is CASSLGIFQETQYF. The CDR3 DNA follows: TGTGCCAGCAGTTTGGGGATTTTCCAAGAGACCCAGTACTTC.

There are many counts of this clonotype. V gene TRBV29-1 combines with J gene TRBJ2-1; the match to TRBD2 covers 8 bases. Looked up from germline, CDR1 is SQVTM and CDR2 is ANQGSEA. The CDR3 runs 13 residues. The junction had 9 bases not matched to a gene; V was cut back by 8 bases and J by 6 bases. The CDR3 coding sequence is TGCAGCCAAGGAGGGACTAGTTTCAATGAGCAGTTCTTC. This codes for CSQGGTSFNEQFF.

This clonotype was seen repeatedly, ten times or more. The chain employs TRBV28 and TRBJ2-2; 12 bases align to TRBD2. The junction had 11 bases not matched to a gene; V was cut back by 5 bases and J by 4 bases. The CDR3 totals 18 residues. Germline lookup yields CDR1 MDHEN and CDR2 SYDVKM. Written as DNA, the CDR3 is TGTGCCAGCAGTCCCTATCTAGCGGGAGGGCCGATCACCGGGGAGCTGTTTTTT. Translation: CASSPYLAGGPITGELFF. The full variable domain, completed using reference TRBV28 and TRBJ2-2, is DVKVTQSSRYLVKRTGEKVFLECVQDMDHENMFWYRQDPGLGLRLIYFSYDVKMKEKGDIPEGYSVSREKKERFSLILESASTNQTSMYLCASSPYLAGGPITGELFFGEGSRLTVL.

The table lists this clonotype with many counts. The V call is TRBV18, the J call TRBJ2-3, with 13 bases fitting TRBD2. J gave up 6 bases and V 3 bases, and 3 bases lay outside the gene matches. CDR3 length: 15 amino acids. CDR1 and CDR2 (germline): KGHSH, LQKENI. CDR3 region: CASSPGLAGVDTQYF. In DNA, the CDR3 is TGTGCCAGCTCACCTGGACTAGCGGGAGTGGATACGCAGTATTTT.

This clonotype has only one observation. This chain connects TRBV4-3 to TRBJ2-5; 7 bases agree with TRBD2. J gave up 4 bases and V 0 bases, and 2 bases lay outside the gene matches. There are 14 residues in the CDR3. Germline V gene lookup returns CDR1 LGHNA and CDR2 YSLEER. CDR3 nucleotides: TGCGCCAGCAGCCAAGAAGGGAGGGGAGAGACCCAGTACTTC. As protein: CASSQEGRGETQYF.